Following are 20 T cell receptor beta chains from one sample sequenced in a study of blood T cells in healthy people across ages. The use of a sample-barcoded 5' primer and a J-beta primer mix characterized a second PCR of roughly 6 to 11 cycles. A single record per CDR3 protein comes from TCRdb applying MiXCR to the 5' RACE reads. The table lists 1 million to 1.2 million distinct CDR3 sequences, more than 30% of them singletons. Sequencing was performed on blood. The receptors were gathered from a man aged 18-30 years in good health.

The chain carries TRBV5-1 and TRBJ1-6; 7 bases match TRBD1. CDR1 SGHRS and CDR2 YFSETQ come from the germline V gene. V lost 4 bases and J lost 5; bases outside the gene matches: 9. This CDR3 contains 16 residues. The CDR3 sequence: CASSITGVGDNSPLHF. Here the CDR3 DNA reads TGCGCCAGCAGCATAACAGGGGTGGGAGATAATTCACCCCTCCACTTT.

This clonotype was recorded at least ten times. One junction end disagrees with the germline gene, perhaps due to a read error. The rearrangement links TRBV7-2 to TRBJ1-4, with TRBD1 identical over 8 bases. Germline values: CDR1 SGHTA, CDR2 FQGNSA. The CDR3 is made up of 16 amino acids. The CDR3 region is CASSLVQGATNEKLFF. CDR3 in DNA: TGTGCCAGCAGTTTAGTGCAGGGGGCGACTAATGAAAAACTGTTTTTT.

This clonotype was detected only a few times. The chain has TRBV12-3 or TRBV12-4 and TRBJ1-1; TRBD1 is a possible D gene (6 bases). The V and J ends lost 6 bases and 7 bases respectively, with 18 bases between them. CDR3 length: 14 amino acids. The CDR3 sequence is CASRTGVEGSEAFF. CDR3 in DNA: TGTGCCAGCAGGACAGGCGTCGAAGGCAGTGAAGCTTTCTTT.

The CDR3 DNA reads TGTGCCAGCAGCTTCTCGGACAGGACCAACACTGAAGCTTTCTTT. Its protein product is CASSFSDRTNTEAFF. The chain recombines TRBV5-6 with TRBJ1-1, with 7 bases matching TRBD1. Per germline, CDR1 SGHDT and CDR2 YYEEEE. V shed 2 bases, J shed 2 bases, and the junction held 6 bases outside the gene matches. This CDR3 spans 15 amino acids.

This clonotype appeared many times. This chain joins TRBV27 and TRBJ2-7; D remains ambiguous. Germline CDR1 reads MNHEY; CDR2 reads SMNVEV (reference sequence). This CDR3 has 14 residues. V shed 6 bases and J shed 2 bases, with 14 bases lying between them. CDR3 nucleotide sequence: TGTGCCAGCAGCCTTGGGAAAATGCCCTACGAGCAGTACTTC. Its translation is CASSLGKMPYEQYF.

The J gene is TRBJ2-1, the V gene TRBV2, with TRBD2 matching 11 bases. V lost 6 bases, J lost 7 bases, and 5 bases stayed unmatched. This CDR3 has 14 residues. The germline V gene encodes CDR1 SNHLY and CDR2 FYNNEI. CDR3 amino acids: CASSQLAGANEQFF. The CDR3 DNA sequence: TGTGCCAGCAGCCAACTAGCGGGGGCGAATGAGCAGTTCTTC.

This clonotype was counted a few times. The CDR3 bases are TGTGCCAGCAGCCCGAGCCAGGGGGCCTATAATGAAAAACTGTTTTTT. Protein: CASSPSQGAYNEKLFF. The chain couples TRBV13 to TRBJ1-4; 8 bases are a match to TRBD1. The germline V gene has CDR1 PRHDT and CDR2 FYEKMQ (reference sequence). The CDR3 consists of 16 residues. V lost 5 bases, J lost 4 bases, and 9 bases stayed unmatched. Full variable domain (remainder filled in from reference TRBV13 and TRBJ1-4): AAGVIQSPRHLIKEKRETATLKCYPIPRHDTVYWYQQGPGQDPQFLISFYEKMQSDKGSIPDRFSAQQFSDYHSELNMSSLELGDSALYFCASSPSQGAYNEKLFFGSGTQLSVL.

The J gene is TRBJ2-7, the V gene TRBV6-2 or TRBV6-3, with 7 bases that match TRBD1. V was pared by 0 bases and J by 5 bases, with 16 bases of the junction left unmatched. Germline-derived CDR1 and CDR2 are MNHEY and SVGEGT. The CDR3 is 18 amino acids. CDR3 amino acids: CASSYSTNPGQDEDEQYF. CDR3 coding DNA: TGTGCCAGCAGTTACTCGACTAATCCTGGACAGGACGAGGACGAGCAGTACTTC.

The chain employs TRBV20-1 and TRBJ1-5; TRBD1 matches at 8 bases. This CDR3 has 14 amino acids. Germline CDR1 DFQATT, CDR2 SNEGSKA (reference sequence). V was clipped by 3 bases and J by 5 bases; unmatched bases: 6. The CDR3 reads CSASPRQGHQPQHF. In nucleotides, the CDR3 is TGCAGTGCTAGTCCTAGACAGGGGCATCAGCCCCAGCATTTT.

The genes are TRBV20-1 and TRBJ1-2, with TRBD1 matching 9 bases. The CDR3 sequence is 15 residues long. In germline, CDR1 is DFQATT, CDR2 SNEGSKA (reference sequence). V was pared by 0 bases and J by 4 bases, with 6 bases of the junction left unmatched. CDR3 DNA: TGCAGTGCTAGAGATCCGGGACAGGGCGTCTATGGCTACACCTTC. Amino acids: CSARDPGQGVYGYTF.

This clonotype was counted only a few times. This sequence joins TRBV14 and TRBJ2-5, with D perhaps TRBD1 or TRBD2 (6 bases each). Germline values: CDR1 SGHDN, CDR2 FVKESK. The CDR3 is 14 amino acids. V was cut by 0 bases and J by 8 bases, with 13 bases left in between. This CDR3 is CASSQEQGLGTQYF. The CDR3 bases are TGTGCCAGCAGCCAAGAACAGGGACTTGGTACCCAGTACTTC.

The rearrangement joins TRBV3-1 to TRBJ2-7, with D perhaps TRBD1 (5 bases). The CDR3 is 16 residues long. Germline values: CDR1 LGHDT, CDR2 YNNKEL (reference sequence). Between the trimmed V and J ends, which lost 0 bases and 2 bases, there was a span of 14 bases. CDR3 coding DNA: TGTGCCAGCAGCCAAGAACAACAAGGGGATCCCTACGAGCAGTACTTC. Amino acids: CASSQEQQGDPYEQYF.

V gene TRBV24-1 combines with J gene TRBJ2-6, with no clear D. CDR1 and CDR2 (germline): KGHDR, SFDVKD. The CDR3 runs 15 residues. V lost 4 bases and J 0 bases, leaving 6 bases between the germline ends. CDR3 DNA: TGTGCCACCAGTGACGCAAGCTCTGGGGCCAACGTCCTGACTTTC. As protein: CATSDASSGANVLTF.

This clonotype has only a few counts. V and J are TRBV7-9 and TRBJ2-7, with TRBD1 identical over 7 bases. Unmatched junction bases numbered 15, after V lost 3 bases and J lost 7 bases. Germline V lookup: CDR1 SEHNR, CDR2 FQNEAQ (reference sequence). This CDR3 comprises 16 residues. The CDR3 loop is CASSFPDRFSGNEQYF. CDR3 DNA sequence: TGTGCCAGCAGCTTTCCGGACAGGTTTTCGGGTAATGAGCAGTACTTC. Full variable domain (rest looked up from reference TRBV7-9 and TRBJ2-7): DTGVSQNPRHKITKRGQNVTFRCDPISEHNRLYWYRQTLGQGPEFLTYFQNEAQLEKSRLLSDRFSAERPKGSFSTLEIQRTEQGDSAMYLCASSFPDRFSGNEQYFGPGTRLTVT.

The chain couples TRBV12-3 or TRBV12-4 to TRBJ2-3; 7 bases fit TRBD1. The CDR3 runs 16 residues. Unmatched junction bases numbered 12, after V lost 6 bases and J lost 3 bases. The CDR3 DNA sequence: TGTGCCAGCAGGCGATCCGGGACAGTAAGGACAGATACGCAGTATTTT. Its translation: CASRRSGTVRTDTQYF.

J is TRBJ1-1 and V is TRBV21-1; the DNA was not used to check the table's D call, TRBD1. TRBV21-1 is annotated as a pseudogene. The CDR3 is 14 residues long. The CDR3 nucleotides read TGTGCCAGCAGCACAGGACAGGGGCTCACTGAAGCTTTCTTT. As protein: CASSTGQGLTEAFF.

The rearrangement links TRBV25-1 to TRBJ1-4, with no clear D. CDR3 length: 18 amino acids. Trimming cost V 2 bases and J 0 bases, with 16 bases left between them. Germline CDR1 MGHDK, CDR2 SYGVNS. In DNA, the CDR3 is TGTGCCAGCAGTGAAGGGCGAATTTCGGGAGCAACTAATGAAAAACTGTTTTTT. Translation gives CASSEGRISGATNEKLFF.

The CDR3 region has the DNA TGTGCCAGCAGTCCAAATAGCGGGGGGGACAATGAGCAGTTCTTC. As protein: CASSPNSGGDNEQFF. The rearrangement joins TRBV27 to TRBJ2-1; 11 nucleotides match TRBD2. V shed 5 bases and J 5 bases; nucleotides not matched to a gene: 5. CDR1 and CDR2 (germline): MNHEY, SMNVEV (reference sequence). The CDR3 spans 15 residues.

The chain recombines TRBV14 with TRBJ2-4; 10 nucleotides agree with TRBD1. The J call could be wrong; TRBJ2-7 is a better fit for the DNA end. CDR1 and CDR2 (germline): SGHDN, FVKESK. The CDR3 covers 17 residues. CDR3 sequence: CASSQEGQGLASYEQYF. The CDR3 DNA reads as TGTGCCAGCAGCCAAGAGGGACAGGGGTTGGCCTCCTACGAGCAGTACTTC.

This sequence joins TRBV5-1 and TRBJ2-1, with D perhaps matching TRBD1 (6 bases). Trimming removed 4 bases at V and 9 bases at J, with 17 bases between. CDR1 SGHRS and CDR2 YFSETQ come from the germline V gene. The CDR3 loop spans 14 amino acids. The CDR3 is CASSRSDRGTEQFF. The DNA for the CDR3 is TGCGCCAGCAGCCGCTCCGATAGGGGGACTGAGCAGTTCTTC.